Listed below are T cell receptor beta chains from one sample, sequenced in a study of beta chain features in type 1 diabetes. The assay was immunoSEQ multiplex PCR, and TCRdb's table has in-frame clones only and misses some. Here the sample spans hundreds of thousands of clones, 6.5% to 10% being singletons. The specimen sequenced was central memory CD4+ T cells from blood. Every receptor here comes from a woman younger than 35 in good health. Each CDR3 is given with its conserved first and last residue. Each record gives: V gene, clone size, D gene, J gene, CDR3 DNA, CDR3 protein. A D gene is named only where the DNA matches it firmly. Clone size is shown for a subset of rows, as once, few, many or a class of expanded clone.

v_call: TRBV28; clone_size: few; d_call: TRBD2; j_call: TRBJ2-7; cdr3_nt: TGTGCCAGCACCCCGTTGGCGGGAGGGCCTTACGAGCAGTACTTC; cdr3_aa: CASTPLAGGPYEQYF
v_call: TRBV7-9; clone_size: -; d_call: -; j_call: TRBJ1-1; cdr3_nt: TGTGCCAGCAGCTTAGATAAACATGAAGCTTTCTTT; cdr3_aa: CASSLDKHEAFF
v_call: TRBV5-1; clone_size: few; d_call: TRBD2; j_call: TRBJ2-1; cdr3_nt: TGCGCCAGCTCTAGCGGGGGCTCCTACAATGAGCAGTTCTTC; cdr3_aa: CASSSGGSYNEQFF
v_call: TRBV28; clone_size: few; d_call: TRBD2; j_call: TRBJ2-4; cdr3_nt: TGTGCCAGCAGTTCGTTAGCGGGAGGGCCCGAAAACATTCAGTACTTC; cdr3_aa: CASSSLAGGPENIQYF
v_call: TRBV7-2; clone_size: few; d_call: -; j_call: TRBJ2-5; cdr3_nt: TGTGCCAGCAGCTTGGGGATCAATGGACAGAATGCGTACTTC; cdr3_aa: CASSLGINGQNAYF
v_call: TRBV5-6; clone_size: -; d_call: TRBD2; j_call: TRBJ2-1; cdr3_nt: TGTGCCAGCAGCTTGGCGCGACTAGCGGTTGTCAATGAGCAGTTCTTC; cdr3_aa: CASSLARLAVVNEQFF
v_call: TRBV19; clone_size: -; d_call: -; j_call: TRBJ2-3; cdr3_nt: TGTGCCAGTAGTATCAGGGGACGCTCTTCTACTACAGATACGCAGTATTTT; cdr3_aa: CASSIRGRSSTTDTQYF
v_call: TRBV5-4; clone_size: -; d_call: -; j_call: TRBJ2-7; cdr3_nt: TGTGCCAGCAGCTTGGCCTCCGGAGGGCCCTACGAGCAGTACTTC; cdr3_aa: CASSLASGGPYEQYF
v_call: TRBV4-3; clone_size: -; d_call: -; j_call: TRBJ2-7; cdr3_nt: TGCGCCAGCAGCCAAGGGCGGGGAGTAAGGTACGAGCAGTACTTC; cdr3_aa: CASSQGRGVRYEQYF
v_call: TRBV18; clone_size: -; d_call: TRBD2; j_call: TRBJ2-3; cdr3_nt: TGTGCCAGCTCGCCCCCGGCTAGCGGGAGCATTGGTACGCAGTATTTT; cdr3_aa: CASSPPASGSIGTQYF
v_call: TRBV28; clone_size: many; d_call: TRBD1; j_call: TRBJ2-7; cdr3_nt: TGTGCCAGCAGCGGGCCGGGACAGGGTTACGAGCAGTACTTC; cdr3_aa: CASSGPGQGYEQYF
v_call: TRBV7-2; clone_size: -; d_call: TRBD2; j_call: TRBJ2-3; cdr3_nt: TGTGCCAGCAGCTTAGTGTCTAGCGGGAGGGCCAGAGATACGCAGTATTTT; cdr3_aa: CASSLVSSGRARDTQYF
v_call: TRBV2; clone_size: -; d_call: TRBD1; j_call: TRBJ1-2; cdr3_nt: TGTGCCAGCATGGGACAGGGGTTTGGCTACACCTTC; cdr3_aa: CASMGQGFGYTF
v_call: TRBV27; clone_size: few; d_call: TRBD2; j_call: TRBJ2-3; cdr3_nt: TGTGCCAGCAGTCAACCGGGACTAGCGGGAGGGCCAGATACGCAGTATTTT; cdr3_aa: CASSQPGLAGGPDTQYF
v_call: TRBV4-2; clone_size: few; d_call: -; j_call: TRBJ1-2; cdr3_nt: TGTGCCAGCAGCCAAGATCTGCTAGGGAACAACTATGGCTACACCTTC; cdr3_aa: CASSQDLLGNNYGYTF
v_call: TRBV10-3; clone_size: few; d_call: -; j_call: TRBJ2-7; cdr3_nt: TGTGCCATCAGTGAACCCGACTACGAGCAGTACTTC; cdr3_aa: CAISEPDYEQYF
v_call: TRBV27; clone_size: few; d_call: -; j_call: TRBJ1-1; cdr3_nt: TGTGCCAGCAGCTCTGACAGTCTCGAAGCTTTCTTT; cdr3_aa: CASSSDSLEAFF
v_call: TRBV29-1; clone_size: -; d_call: TRBD2; j_call: TRBJ2-1; cdr3_nt: TGCAGCGTTGGTTACAGGGGACTAGCGGGACCCAATGAGCAGTTCTTC; cdr3_aa: CSVGYRGLAGPNEQFF
v_call: TRBV7-8; clone_size: -; d_call: TRBD1; j_call: TRBJ2-7; cdr3_nt: TGTGCCAGCAGCTTAGACCCCGGGAAACGGGGACAGGTACACGAGCAGTACTTC; cdr3_aa: CASSLDPGKRGQVHEQYF
v_call: TRBV5-4; clone_size: few; d_call: TRBD2; j_call: TRBJ2-1; cdr3_nt: TGCGCCAGCAGCCAAGATCGTGGGACTAGCGGGCGCGGGAGTGAGCAGTTCTTC; cdr3_aa: CASSQDRGTSGRGSEQFF
v_call: TRBV6-1; clone_size: -; d_call: -; j_call: TRBJ2-5; cdr3_nt: TGTGCCAGCAGTCGAGACCCAGGGTCGGAGACCCAGTACTTC; cdr3_aa: CASSRDPGSETQYF
v_call: TRBV5-5; clone_size: few; d_call: TRBD1; j_call: TRBJ1-4; cdr3_nt: TGTGCCAGCAGCTTAAGACAGGGTCGTAATGAAAAACTGTTTTTT; cdr3_aa: CASSLRQGRNEKLFF
v_call: TRBV11-2; clone_size: many; d_call: -; j_call: TRBJ2-3; cdr3_nt: TGTGCCAGCAGTCGGAGGACGACGACAGATACGCAGTATTTT; cdr3_aa: CASSRRTTTDTQYF
v_call: TRBV19; clone_size: -; d_call: TRBD1; j_call: TRBJ2-1; cdr3_nt: TGTGCCAGTAGTATTTTGTCAGGGACAGTCATCAATGAGCAGTTCTTC; cdr3_aa: CASSILSGTVINEQFF
v_call: TRBV4-1; clone_size: -; d_call: TRBD1; j_call: TRBJ1-3; cdr3_nt: TGCGCCAGCAGCCAATTCCCGGGACAGGCAAACTCTGGAAACACCATATATTTT; cdr3_aa: CASSQFPGQANSGNTIYF
v_call: TRBV5-6; clone_size: -; d_call: TRBD1; j_call: TRBJ1-2; cdr3_nt: TGTGCCAGCAGCTTCTGGGACAGGGACACCTATGGCTACACCTTC; cdr3_aa: CASSFWDRDTYGYTF
v_call: TRBV4-2; clone_size: -; d_call: TRBD2; j_call: TRBJ2-3; cdr3_nt: TGTGCCAGCAGCCGGGGACGAGGGACTAGCGGAGTGGATACGCAGTATTTT; cdr3_aa: CASSRGRGTSGVDTQYF
v_call: TRBV11-2; clone_size: -; d_call: -; j_call: TRBJ2-4; cdr3_nt: TGTGCCAGCAGCTTAGAAGTCCGGAAAGAAAACATTCAGTACTTC; cdr3_aa: CASSLEVRKENIQYF
v_call: TRBV7-2; clone_size: few; d_call: -; j_call: TRBJ2-7; cdr3_nt: TGTGCCAGCAGCTTTCGGAGGGGCGTCTCCTACGAGCAGTACTTC; cdr3_aa: CASSFRRGVSYEQYF
v_call: TRBV7-8; clone_size: few; d_call: -; j_call: TRBJ1-2; cdr3_nt: TGTGCCAGCAGCTTAAGGCCTGTGCAGGGCGGAGTCGGCTACACCTTC; cdr3_aa: CASSLRPVQGGVGYTF
v_call: TRBV18; clone_size: -; d_call: TRBD2; j_call: TRBJ2-7; cdr3_nt: TGTGCCAGCTCACTTATAGCGGGAGAGTACGAGCAGTACTTC; cdr3_aa: CASSLIAGEYEQYF
v_call: TRBV18; clone_size: few; d_call: TRBD2; j_call: TRBJ2-1; cdr3_nt: TGTGCCAGCTCAAATAGCGGGAGGAAAAACAATGAGCAGTTCTTC; cdr3_aa: CASSNSGRKNNEQFF
v_call: TRBV28; clone_size: -; d_call: TRBD2; j_call: TRBJ2-3; cdr3_nt: TGTGCCAGCAGGACGGGGGGGGACGTGGGTACGCAGTATTTT; cdr3_aa: CASRTGGDVGTQYF
v_call: TRBV15; clone_size: -; d_call: TRBD1; j_call: TRBJ2-4; cdr3_nt: TGTGCCACCAGCAACGGGGACAGGAAAAACATTCAGTACTTC; cdr3_aa: CATSNGDRKNIQYF
v_call: TRBV4-2; clone_size: -; d_call: -; j_call: TRBJ2-1; cdr3_nt: TGTGCCAGCAGCCAAGATATGGGGGCTCGTGAGCAGTTCTTC; cdr3_aa: CASSQDMGAREQFF
v_call: TRBV27; clone_size: few; d_call: -; j_call: TRBJ2-5; cdr3_nt: TGTGCCAGCAGTCCCAGGGGCCAAGAGACCCAGTACTTC; cdr3_aa: CASSPRGQETQYF
v_call: TRBV5-6; clone_size: few; d_call: -; j_call: TRBJ2-5; cdr3_nt: TGTGCCAGCAGCTTGGACTTAGGGGTGTCGGAGACCCAGTACTTC; cdr3_aa: CASSLDLGVSETQYF
v_call: TRBV9; clone_size: few; d_call: -; j_call: TRBJ1-5; cdr3_nt: TGTGCCAGCAGCCCCGGCGGGTTCAATCAGCCCCAGCATTTT; cdr3_aa: CASSPGGFNQPQHF
v_call: TRBV7-8; clone_size: few; d_call: -; j_call: TRBJ1-2; cdr3_nt: TGTGCCAGCAGCCGCGAGCGAGCTAACTATGGCTACACCTTC; cdr3_aa: CASSRERANYGYTF
v_call: TRBV28; clone_size: -; d_call: TRBD1; j_call: TRBJ2-7; cdr3_nt: TGTGCCAGCAGTCCGGCAACAGGGGGCAGATACGAGCAGTACTTC; cdr3_aa: CASSPATGGRYEQYF
v_call: TRBV5-1; clone_size: few; d_call: -; j_call: TRBJ2-1; cdr3_nt: TGCGCCAGCAGCTTGACCGCTCCTTGGTACAATGAGCAGTTCTTC; cdr3_aa: CASSLTAPWYNEQFF
v_call: TRBV7-2; clone_size: -; d_call: TRBD1; j_call: TRBJ2-1; cdr3_nt: TGTGCCAGCAGCTTAGGACAGGGGGCGTATAATGAGCAGTTCTTC; cdr3_aa: CASSLGQGAYNEQFF
v_call: TRBV7-3; clone_size: -; d_call: -; j_call: TRBJ2-3; cdr3_nt: TGTGCCAGCAGCTTAGGGGGACGGCGCACAGATACGCAGTATTTT; cdr3_aa: CASSLGGRRTDTQYF
v_call: TRBV27; clone_size: few; d_call: TRBD1; j_call: TRBJ2-3; cdr3_nt: TGTGCCAGCAGTTTAGGGGGTGGACAGGGGGCGAATACGCAGTATTTT; cdr3_aa: CASSLGGGQGANTQYF
v_call: TRBV6-5; clone_size: -; d_call: -; j_call: TRBJ1-5; cdr3_nt: TGTGCCAGCAGTCTCACCAGCGGCCAGCCCCAGCATTTT; cdr3_aa: CASSLTSGQPQHF
v_call: TRBV7-9; clone_size: few; d_call: -; j_call: TRBJ1-2; cdr3_nt: TGTGCCAGCAGCTTAGTCGCCGCGACAGTTCCCTATGGCTACACCTTC; cdr3_aa: CASSLVAATVPYGYTF
v_call: TRBV28; clone_size: -; d_call: TRBD2; j_call: TRBJ2-3; cdr3_nt: TGTGCCAGCAGTTTATACATAGCGGGAGGAGGAGATACGCAGTATTTT; cdr3_aa: CASSLYIAGGGDTQYF
v_call: TRBV4-1; clone_size: few; d_call: -; j_call: TRBJ2-1; cdr3_nt: TGCGCCAGCAGCCAAGACCTCCTGAGAGAGCAGTTCTTC; cdr3_aa: CASSQDLLREQFF
v_call: TRBV6-1; clone_size: few; d_call: -; j_call: TRBJ2-1; cdr3_nt: TGTGCCAGCAGTCTCTCCCGTGAGCAGTTCTTC; cdr3_aa: CASSLSREQFF
v_call: TRBV4-1; clone_size: many; d_call: -; j_call: TRBJ1-1; cdr3_nt: TGCGCCAGCAGCCAGGGGAGGGGTACTGAAGCTTTCTTT; cdr3_aa: CASSQGRGTEAFF
v_call: TRBV5-1; clone_size: many; d_call: -; j_call: TRBJ2-6; cdr3_nt: TGCGCCAGCAGCGCGGGCCTTGAGGCTCCTGGGGCCAACGTCCTGACTTTC; cdr3_aa: CASSAGLEAPGANVLTF
v_call: TRBV2; clone_size: -; d_call: -; j_call: TRBJ2-2; cdr3_nt: TGTGCCAGCAGGGAGGAATTGACAAACGGGGAGCTGTTTTTT; cdr3_aa: CASREELTNGELFF
v_call: TRBV7-2; clone_size: -; d_call: -; j_call: TRBJ2-1; cdr3_nt: TGTGCCAGCAGCTTATACCCATACGCCGGCTCCTACAATGAGCAGTTCTTC; cdr3_aa: CASSLYPYAGSYNEQFF